Sequencing of this T cell receptor (beta chain) was carried out in a study of follicular helper T cells after annual influenza vaccination. Method: immunoSEQ multiplex PCR; TCRdb's copy keeps in-frame clones and lacks some. The table lists some 10,000 clones, around 85% of them singletons. The study, taken as a whole, reports: Day 7 ICOS+CD38+ clones were most often found later in ICOS-CD38- cTfh cells.

Germline V gene lookup returns CDR1 SEHNR and CDR2 FQNEAQ (reference sequence). Between the trimmed V and J ends, which lost 1 base and 3 bases, there was a span of 10 bases. The CDR3 contains 14 residues. Turning to this clone: Its antigen is as yet unknown.

The time point here: 2015-2016 season, pre-vaccination. Before and after seasonal inactivated influenza vaccination, adults gave blood for sorting CD4 subsets for sequencing. Non-naive CD4+CXCR5+PD-1+ cTfh were sorted into ICOS+CD38+ and ICOS-CD38- fractions. Sequences were derived from CXCR5+ CD38- circulating T follicular helper cells from blood, sampled on the day of influenza vaccination. Subset defined: circulating Tfh, non-naive CD4+CXCR5+PD-1+ (ICOS+CD38+ or ICOS-CD38-). This TCR was sampled from an adult who received the influenza vaccine. This sequence joins TRBV7-9 and TRBJ2-7; D is possibly TRBD2 (5 bases). CDR3 sequence: CASSLERNFYEQYF. The CDR3 DNA reads as TGTGCCAGCAGCTTAGAGCGGAACTTCTACGAGCAGTACTTC.